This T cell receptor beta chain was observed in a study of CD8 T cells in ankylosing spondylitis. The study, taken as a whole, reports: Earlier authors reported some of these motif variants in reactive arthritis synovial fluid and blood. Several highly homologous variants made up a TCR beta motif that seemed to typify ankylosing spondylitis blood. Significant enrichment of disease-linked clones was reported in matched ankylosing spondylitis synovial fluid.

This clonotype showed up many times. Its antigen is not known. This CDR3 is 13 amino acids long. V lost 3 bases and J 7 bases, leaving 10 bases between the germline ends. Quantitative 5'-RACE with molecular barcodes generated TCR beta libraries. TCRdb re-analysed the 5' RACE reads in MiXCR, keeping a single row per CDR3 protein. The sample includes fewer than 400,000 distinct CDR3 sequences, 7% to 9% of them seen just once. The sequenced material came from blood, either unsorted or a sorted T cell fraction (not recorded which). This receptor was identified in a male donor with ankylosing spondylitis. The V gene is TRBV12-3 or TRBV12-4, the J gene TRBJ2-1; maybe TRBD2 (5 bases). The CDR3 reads CASSLGGPNEQFF. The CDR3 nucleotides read TGTGCCAGCAGTTTGGGCGGGCCGAATGAGCAGTTCTTC.